This T cell receptor (beta chain) is drawn from a study of T cells in tumors after PD-1 blockade. Here immunoSEQ multiplex PCR was the method, and the copy in TCRdb shows in-frame clones only, minus some. The table includes around 35,000 clones, 73% detected once. In this sample, this clone turned up a few times. What it binds is unknown. Study-wide results and caveats: Around two fifths of tumor TCR clonotypes were also found in blood.

V was trimmed by 4 bases and J by 7 bases, leaving 5 bases between them. This CDR3 contains 12 residues. Germline V gene lookup returns CDR1 LGHDT and CDR2 YNNKEL (reference sequence). This receptor was identified in a human donor with basal cell carcinoma. The chain couples TRBV3-1 (or the pseudogene TRBV3-2) to TRBJ1-6; D unresolved. The specimen was PBMCs, collected after anti-PD-1 treatment. The DNA for the CDR3 is TGTGCCAGCAGCCGGGTAAATTCACCCCTCCACTTT. Translation gives CASSRVNSPLHF.